What follows are 29 T cell receptor beta chains derived from one specimen sequenced in a study of CD8+CD57+ T cells in acquired aplastic anemia. Both TCR beta VDJ combination and CDR3 sequence profiling were carried out. Genomic DNA was the template for this profiling. One entry per CDR3 protein, called by TCRdb with MiXCR from the reads. The sample lists a few hundred thousand distinct CDR3 sequences; under 40% were seen once. The patients chosen for sequencing had shown expansion of CD8+CD57+ cells (detected by flow cytometry). What was sequenced was sorted CD4+, CD8+, or CD8+CD57+ T cells (not recorded which) from PBMCs. Receptors were obtained from a human donor with aplastic anemia.

This clonotype has a count of ten or more. The CDR3, as DNA: TGTGCCAGTACTCCCGGAGAGGGGGCAAATCGAGGCTACACCTTC. This gives the protein CASTPGEGANRGYTF. The genes are TRBV19 and TRBJ1-2; 7 bases fit TRBD1. The CDR3 is made up of 15 amino acids. The trim removed 7 bases at V and 8 bases at J, leaving 16 bases unmatched. Germline-derived CDR1 and CDR2 are LNHDA and SQIVND (reference sequence).

In regard to this clonotype: The conserved closing phenylalanine or tryptophan is absent in this CDR3, likely reflecting a read error. The V and J genes are TRBV19 and TRBJ2-1; 13 bases are a match to TRBD2. The CDR3 consists of 15 residues. Germline values: CDR1 LNHDA, CDR2 SQIVND (reference sequence). V shed 4 bases and J 5 bases; nucleotides not matched to a gene: 2. DNA for the CDR3: TGTGCCAGTAGTACTGGACTAGCGGGAGACAATGAGCAGTTCCTC. Translated, it gives CASSTGLAGDNEQFL.

On this clonotype itself: At one end the junction does not follow the germline gene, possibly because of a read error. The chain uses TRBV4-3 and TRBJ2-7; weak D call: TRBD1 (5 bases). This CDR3 contains 16 residues. The germline CDR1 and CDR2 sequences are LGHNA and YSLEER. The CDR3: CASSQDMDTTTQAPNF. CDR3 DNA: TGCGCCAGCAGCCAAGATATGGACACCACAACCCAAGCTCCAAACTTC.

The chain is built from TRBV4-2 and TRBJ2-7; D might be TRBD1 or TRBD2, each matching 7 bases. Germline V gene data show CDR1 as LGHNA and CDR2 as YNFKEQ. This CDR3 has 18 residues. Trimming pared 1 base from V and 6 bases from J, leaving 25 bases between. The CDR3 reads CASSQGQTGYGGPGEQYF. The CDR3 DNA is TGTGCCAGCAGCCAAGGCCAGACAGGGTACGGGGGGCCTGGCGAGCAGTACTTC.

The table lists this clonotype with a few counts. The chain uses TRBV19 and TRBJ2-1; D uncertain. CDR1 is LNHDA, CDR2 SQIVND, per germline (reference sequence). Between the trimmed V and J ends, which lost 0 bases and 9 bases, there was a span of 9 bases. The CDR3 extends over 13 amino acids. Here the CDR3 DNA reads TGTGCCAGTAGTATAGAGATTTTTGGTGAGCAGTTCTTC. This encodes CASSIEIFGEQFF.

The chain couples TRBV10-3 to TRBJ2-7; TRBD1 agrees at 9 bases. With V trimmed by 0 bases and J by 3 bases, 15 bases remained unmatched. The CDR3 is 19 residues long. Germline values: CDR1 ENHRY, CDR2 SYGVKD. DNA for the CDR3: TGTGCCATCAGTGAGTCTCCGGGACAGGGTTTTAAATTGGGCTACGAGCAGTACTTC. Its protein product is CAISESPGQGFKLGYEQYF.

The rearrangement links TRBV15 to TRBJ2-7; D may correspond to TRBD1 or TRBD2 (7 bases each). Germline V lookup: CDR1 LNHNV, CDR2 YYDKDF (reference sequence). V was cut by 2 bases and J by 5 bases, with 25 bases left in between. This CDR3 spans 18 amino acids. The CDR3 here is CATSRLFTGDSGMDEQYF. The DNA for the CDR3 is TGTGCCACCAGCAGACTATTCACAGGGGACAGCGGGATGGACGAGCAGTACTTC.

This clonotype has a count of ten or more. V gene TRBV7-2 combines with J gene TRBJ1-6; maybe TRBD1 (6 bases). The germline V and J ends were trimmed by 5 bases and 3 bases, with 17 bases remaining between them. In germline, CDR1 is SGHTA, CDR2 FQGNSA. The CDR3 spans 17 residues. The CDR3, as DNA: TGTGCCAGCAGCGACACAGGGCCGGCAGGCTATAATTCACCCCTCCACTTT. This codes for CASSDTGPAGYNSPLHF.

CDR3 DNA: TGTGCCAGCAGCTCCGCCGGGACAGGGGGCTACGAGCAGTACTTC. Amino acid sequence: CASSSAGTGGYEQYF. The V and J genes are TRBV7-9 and TRBJ2-7, with 11 bases matching TRBD1. Germline CDR1 SEHNR, CDR2 FQNEAQ (reference sequence). The CDR3 consists of 15 residues. Trimming cost V 4 bases and J 3 bases; bases outside gene matches: 5.

Of note for this clonotype: A junction boundary mismatches the germline segment, possibly from a read error. The gene calls are TRBV14 and TRBJ1-3; D remains ambiguous. Germline CDR1 reads SGHDN; CDR2 reads FVKESK. This CDR3 has 15 amino acids. The CDR3 reads CASSQHPRTGTTIYF. The CDR3 coding sequence is TGTGCCAGCAGCCAGCATCCGCGAACTGGAACCACCATATATTTT.

Many counts were recorded for this clonotype. This chain uses TRBV19 with TRBJ2-7; 13 nucleotides agree with TRBD2. Losses at the gene ends were 4 bases for V and 7 bases for J; bases not matched to a gene: 7. Germline CDR1 LNHDA, CDR2 SQIVND (reference sequence). The CDR3 is 15 residues long. CDR3 nucleotides: TGTGCCAGTAGTACCGGACTAGCGGGAGCTGGAGAGCAGTACTTC. Protein sequence: CASSTGLAGAGEQYF.

This clonotype was seen ten or more times. The chain uses TRBV25-1 and TRBJ2-1; 9 nucleotides agree with TRBD1. Per germline, CDR1 MGHDK and CDR2 SYGVNS. This CDR3 comprises 14 residues. J lost 4 bases, V lost 7 bases, and 5 bases had no gene match. The chain's CDR3 is CASTGTGIYNEQFF. The CDR3 nucleotides read TGTGCCAGCACGGGGACAGGGATATACAATGAGCAGTTCTTC.

As for this clonotype: A read error may be the cause here, since a much bigger clone is one base away. The chain has TRBV9 and TRBJ2-7; D tentatively reads TRBD1 or TRBD2 (5 bases each). CDR3 length equals 14 residues. Germline V CDR1 and CDR2: SGDLS, YYNGEE. The CDR3 DNA sequence: TGTGCCGGCAGCAGGGACGGCAGCCCCTACGATACGTACTTC. Encoded protein: CAGSRDGSPYDTYF.

V and J are TRBV11-2 and TRBJ2-1; 9 bases are shared with TRBD2. V shed 4 bases, J shed 5 bases, and the junction held 6 bases outside the gene matches. The CDR3 is 15 residues long. Germline-derived CDR1 and CDR2 are SGHAT and FQNNGV. This CDR3 reads CASSSGGGANNEQFF. For the CDR3, the DNA is TGTGCCAGCAGCTCGGGCGGGGGGGCGAACAATGAGCAGTTCTTC.

A word on this clonotype: A much larger clone differs from this one at a single base, so this may be a read error. The V call is TRBV15, the J call TRBJ2-3; 12 bases map to TRBD2. The CDR3 is 16 residues long. CDR1 and CDR2 from the germline V gene are LNHNV and YYDKDF (reference sequence). Here the CDR3 reads CAASRRTSGGTDTQYF. CDR3 coding DNA: TGTGCCGCCAGCAGAAGGACTAGCGGGGGCACAGATACGCAGTATTTT.

V usage is TRBV25-1 and J usage is TRBJ2-7, with a possible D match to TRBD1 (5 bases). Germline V gives CDR1 MGHDK, CDR2 SYGVNS. Deletions cut 4 bases from V and 2 bases from J, with 18 bases between. The CDR3 has 16 amino acids. The CDR3 loop is CASSAIGVTIAYEQYF. In nucleotides, the CDR3 is TGTGCCAGCAGTGCTATAGGGGTCACCATCGCCTACGAGCAGTACTTC.

This clonotype was seen repeatedly, ten times or more. The CDR3 protein is CASSVGWGGSPLHF. For the CDR3, the DNA is TGTGCCAGCAGCGTAGGATGGGGTGGCTCACCCCTCCACTTT. The genes are TRBV9 and TRBJ1-6; D gene unclear. V lost 0 bases and J lost 10, with 11 bases in between. The CDR3 length is 14 residues. CDR1 SGDLS and CDR2 YYNGEE come from the germline V gene.

The chain carries TRBV20-1 and TRBJ1-1, with 7 bases identical to TRBD1. V gave up 4 bases and J gave up 2 bases; unmatched junction bases: 7. This CDR3 has 14 amino acids. The germline gives CDR1 DFQATT, CDR2 SNEGSKA (reference sequence). Written as DNA, the CDR3 is TGCAGTGCTACCCTGGGACAGTATAACACTGAAGCTTTCTTT. As protein: CSATLGQYNTEAFF.

The chain is built from TRBV2 and TRBJ1-2; D might be TRBD1 (5 bases). The CDR3 loop spans 14 amino acids. Germline loops: CDR1 SNHLY, CDR2 FYNNEI. The ends were cut back, 5 bases at V and 4 bases at J, with 14 bases in the middle. The CDR3 sequence is CASSPKTEVYGYTF. The CDR3, as DNA: TGTGCCAGCAGTCCGAAGACAGAAGTCTATGGCTACACCTTC.

Comment on this clonotype: The germline gene is not matched at one end of the junction; a read error may be the cause. The chain uses TRBV20-1 and TRBJ2-1; 11 bases map to TRBD1. The germline V gene encodes CDR1 DFQATT and CDR2 SNEGSKA (reference sequence). The CDR3 is 13 residues long. CDR3 DNA: TGTGCCTGGGGACAGGGGGAGTACAATGAGCAGTTCTTC. Amino acid sequence: CAWGQGEYNEQFF.

This clonotype came up a few times. V gene TRBV2 combines with J gene TRBJ2-3; possible D gene TRBD1, 6 bases. The length of the CDR3 is 12 residues. V was cut by 6 bases and J by 5 bases, with 9 bases left in between. Germline-derived CDR1 and CDR2 are SNHLY and FYNNEI. The chain's CDR3 is CASRGAGDTQYF. CDR3 coding DNA: TGTGCCAGCAGGGGGGCAGGAGATACGCAGTATTTT.

The rearrangement links TRBV2 to TRBJ1-2; the D is unclear. Deletions cut 0 bases from V and 4 bases from J, with 12 bases between. Germline V gene data show CDR1 as SNHLY and CDR2 as FYNNEI. The CDR3 contains 15 residues. CDR3 sequence reads: CASSEARAWGYGYTF. The CDR3 region has the DNA TGTGCCAGCAGTGAAGCGCGGGCATGGGGCTATGGCTACACCTTC.

This chain uses TRBV25-1 with TRBJ2-7; 7 positions match TRBD1. Germline V lookup: CDR1 MGHDK, CDR2 SYGVNS. The CDR3 is made up of 15 amino acids. V lost 3 bases, J lost 1 base, and 6 bases stayed unmatched. The CDR3 bases are TGTGCCAGCAGTGACCCAGCGACAGGGTCCTACGAGCAGTACTTC. Its translation is CASSDPATGSYEQYF.

This clonotype was picked up many times. The chain couples TRBV5-1 to TRBJ1-2; D gene ambiguous. CDR3 length: 12 amino acids. The V end was cut by 3 bases, the J end by 7 bases, with 10 bases between. Germline V gives CDR1 SGHRS, CDR2 YFSETQ. The CDR3, as DNA: TGCGCCAGCAGCTCCAGATCCTCTGGCTACACCTTC. It specifies CASSSRSSGYTF. The whole variable domain, remainder taken from reference TRBV5-1 and TRBJ1-2, is KAGVTQTPRYLIKTRGQQVTLSCSPISGHRSVSWYQQTPGQGLQFLFEYFSETQRNKGNFPGRFSGRQFSNSRSEMNVSTLELGDSALYLCASSSRSSGYTFGSGTRLTVV.

V usage is TRBV5-1 and J usage is TRBJ1-1, with no clear D. Trimming shortened V by 4 bases and J by 1 base, and 11 bases separated the two germline ends. This CDR3 has 14 residues. Germline values: CDR1 SGHRS, CDR2 YFSETQ. The CDR3 DNA follows: TGCGCCAGCAGCCTGCTTGACGCGAACACTGAAGCTTTCTTT. Protein product: CASSLLDANTEAFF.

This clonotype was detected many times. In DNA form, the CDR3 reads TGCAGTGCCATCCCCGACAGGACTAACTATGGCTACACCTTC. It codes for CSAIPDRTNYGYTF. The rearrangement uses TRBV20-1 and TRBJ1-2, with a possible D match to TRBD1 (6 bases). V was pared by 6 bases and J by 0 bases, with 14 bases between. Germline V gene data show CDR1 as DFQATT and CDR2 as SNEGSKA (reference sequence). The CDR3 runs 14 residues.

V is TRBV12-3 or TRBV12-4 and J is TRBJ2-1, with TRBD2 matching over 14 bases. This CDR3 region has 17 residues. The V and J ends lost 5 bases and 4 bases, in that order; junction bases with no gene match: 7. CDR3 in DNA: TGTGCCAGCAGTCCTCGACTAGCGGGGGGGCATTACAATGAGCAGTTCTTC. Translated: CASSPRLAGGHYNEQFF.

This clonotype was seen only a few times. The chain combines TRBV10-3 with TRBJ1-2; D is possibly TRBD1 (6 bases). Germline V lookup: CDR1 ENHRY, CDR2 SYGVKD. Trimming took 0 bases from V and 3 from J, leaving 11 bases between them. The CDR3 is 15 residues long. CDR3 nucleotides: TGTGCCATCAGTGAGTCGACGGACAGCCACTATGGCTACACCTTC. It codes for CAISESTDSHYGYTF.

Only a few counts were recorded for this clonotype. The V gene is TRBV5-5, the J gene TRBJ2-7, with TRBD1 as a possible D gene (5 bases). Between the trimmed V and J ends, which lost 4 bases and 1 base, there was a span of 12 bases. Looked up from germline, CDR1 is SGHKS and CDR2 is YYEKEE (reference sequence). The CDR3 covers 14 residues. The CDR3 coding sequence is TGTGCCAGCAGCGGAACCAGGGTATCCTACGAGCAGTACTTC. Protein sequence: CASSGTRVSYEQYF.